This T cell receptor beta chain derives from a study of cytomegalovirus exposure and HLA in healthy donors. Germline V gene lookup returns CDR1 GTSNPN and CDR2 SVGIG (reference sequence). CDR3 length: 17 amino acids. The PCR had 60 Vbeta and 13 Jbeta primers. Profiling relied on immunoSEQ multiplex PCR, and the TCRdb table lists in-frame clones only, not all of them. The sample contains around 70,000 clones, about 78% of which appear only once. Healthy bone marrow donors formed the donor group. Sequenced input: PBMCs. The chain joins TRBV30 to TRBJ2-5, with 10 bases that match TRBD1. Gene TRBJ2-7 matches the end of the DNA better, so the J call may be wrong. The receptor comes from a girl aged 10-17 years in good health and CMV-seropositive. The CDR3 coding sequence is TGTGCCTGGAGTGTACGCAGTTATCCGGGACAGGGGAACGAGCAGTACTTC. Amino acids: CAWSVRSYPGQGNEQYF.